This is a list of T cell receptor beta chains from one sample in a study of blood T cell repertoires in COVID-19. TCRdb's copy holds only in-frame clones and misses some; the assay was immunoSEQ multiplex PCR. Of roughly 200,000 clones in the sample, approximately 80% were seen once. Material for sequencing was peripheral blood. The receptors stem from a human donor in a cohort sampled during active COVID-19. Each CDR3 is given with its conserved first and last residue. Fields, in order: D gene, clone size, J gene, V gene, CDR3 DNA, CDR3 protein. D genes are given only for firm matches. Clone size is shown for a subset of rows, as once, few, many or a class of expanded clone.

D: TRBD2
size: many
J: TRBJ2-1
V: TRBV7-3
DNA: TGTGCCAGCAGCATAGAGCGGGGCCAATACAATGAGCAGTTCTTC
CDR3: CASSIERGQYNEQFF

D: .
size: .
J: TRBJ2-2
V: TRBV19
DNA: TGTGCCAGTAAATTGGGCATCAACACCGGGGAGCTGTTTTTT
CDR3: CASKLGINTGELFF

D: TRBD1
size: .
J: TRBJ1-4
V: TRBV3-1/TRBV3-2
DNA: TGTGCCAGCAGCCAAGGACAGGGGGCGGGTGAAAAACTGTTTTTT
CDR3: CASSQGQGAGEKLFF

D: .
size: .
J: TRBJ2-1
V: TRBV27
DNA: TGTGCCAGCAGTTTATACAGGGCTGGCTACAATGAGCAGTTCTTC
CDR3: CASSLYRAGYNEQFF

D: .
size: .
J: TRBJ2-1
V: TRBV19
DNA: TGTGCCAGTAGTATGGGGCCTGCGGGCGGGATGTCACGGTTCTTC
CDR3: CASSMGPAGGMSRFF

D: TRBD2
size: .
J: TRBJ2-1
V: TRBV10-1
DNA: TGCGCCAGTTTATGGCCTAGCGGATACAATGAGCAGTTCTTC
CDR3: CASLWPSGYNEQFF

D: TRBD1
size: .
J: TRBJ1-4
V: TRBV29-1
DNA: TGCAGCGCAGGGGGAGGGCAGGGGATTGAAAAACTGTTTTTT
CDR3: CSAGGGQGIEKLFF

D: .
size: .
J: TRBJ1-1
V: TRBV11-3
DNA: TGTGCCAGCAGCCCACGAACAGGGCTGAACACTGAAGCTTTCTTT
CDR3: CASSPRTGLNTEAFF

D: .
size: few
J: TRBJ1-2
V: TRBV30
DNA: TGTGCCTGGAGTCCCCACAGGGACAACTATGGCTACACCTTC
CDR3: CAWSPHRDNYGYTF

D: TRBD2
size: .
J: TRBJ2-5
V: TRBV11-2
DNA: TGTGCCAGCAGCTTTCGGGGGGGGGTCCAAGAGACCCAGTACTTC
CDR3: CASSFRGGVQETQYF

D: .
size: .
J: TRBJ1-5
V: TRBV6-1
DNA: TGTGCCAGCAGTGAAGTTGTCTCCCTGTATAGCAATCAGCCCCAGCATTTT
CDR3: CASSEVVSLYSNQPQHF

D: .
size: .
J: TRBJ2-2
V: TRBV6-5
DNA: TGTGCCAGCAGTTACTCGAGATCCTCAGGCACCGGGGAGCTGTTTTTT
CDR3: CASSYSRSSGTGELFF

D: TRBD1
size: .
J: TRBJ2-1
V: TRBV7-3
DNA: TGTGCCAGCAGCTTAGGGACAGGCAACAATGAGCAGTTCTTC
CDR3: CASSLGTGNNEQFF

D: TRBD1
size: .
J: TRBJ1-5
V: TRBV7-8
DNA: TGTGCCAGCAGCTTAGTCGGGACAGGTTCGTTCGGCCAGCCCCAGCATTTT
CDR3: CASSLVGTGSFGQPQHF

D: .
size: .
J: TRBJ2-6
V: TRBV3-1/TRBV3-2
DNA: TGTGCCAGCAACCTTCAGGGGACCGGGGCCAACGTCCTGACTTTC
CDR3: CASNLQGTGANVLTF

D: .
size: once
J: TRBJ2-3
V: TRBV2
DNA: TGTGCCAGCGCCGGCGGGTTGGTGGGGGATACGCAGTATTTT
CDR3: CASAGGLVGDTQYF

D: .
size: .
J: TRBJ1-2
V: TRBV28
DNA: TGTGCCACATTAAACAGGGGCTACACCTTC
CDR3: CATLNRGYTF

D: .
size: once
J: TRBJ1-6
V: TRBV27
DNA: TGTGCCAGCAGCCCCGGTGTCTCCTATAATTCACCCCTCCACTTT
CDR3: CASSPGVSYNSPLHF

D: TRBD2
size: .
J: TRBJ2-1
V: TRBV24-1
DNA: TGTGCCACCAGTGATTTGCTAGCGGGAAACAATGAGCAGTTCTTC
CDR3: CATSDLLAGNNEQFF

D: TRBD1
size: .
J: TRBJ1-6
V: TRBV5-5
DNA: TGTGCCAGCAGCTTGGCCCGCAGGACAGGGGGATTCTATTCACCCCTCCACTTT
CDR3: CASSLARRTGGFYSPLHF

D: .
size: .
J: TRBJ2-3
V: TRBV3-1/TRBV3-2
DNA: TGTGCCAGCAGCCAAGATGGGCCAGATACGCAGTATTTT
CDR3: CASSQDGPDTQYF

D: TRBD2
size: .
J: TRBJ2-7
V: TRBV28
DNA: TGTGCCAGCCTGGGGGGACTAGCGGGAATCGAGCAGTACTTC
CDR3: CASLGGLAGIEQYF

D: .
size: .
J: TRBJ2-5
V: TRBV7-3
DNA: TGTGCCAGCAGCTTGGACGGAGGAGGAGAGACCCAGTACTTC
CDR3: CASSLDGGGETQYF

D: .
size: .
J: TRBJ1-3
V: TRBV7-8
DNA: TGTGCCAGCAGCTTTCAACCTAGCGACGGAGGAAACACCATATATTTT
CDR3: CASSFQPSDGGNTIYF

D: .
size: .
J: TRBJ2-7
V: TRBV30
DNA: TGTGCCTGCGGCGAGGGCTACGAGCAGTACTTC
CDR3: CACGEGYEQYF

D: .
size: .
J: TRBJ1-1
V: TRBV5-1
DNA: TGCGCCAGCAGCTCCCGGGGGGTCAACACTGAAGCTTTCTTT
CDR3: CASSSRGVNTEAFF

D: .
size: .
J: TRBJ1-5
V: TRBV6-5
DNA: TGTGCCAGCAGGAGGGAGGGGGGGCCCAATCAGCCCCAGCATTTT
CDR3: CASRREGGPNQPQHF

D: .
size: .
J: TRBJ1-1
V: TRBV10-3
DNA: TGTGCCATCAGTGATCCCTCGTGGGGAGGCGCTTTCTTT
CDR3: CAISDPSWGGAFF

D: TRBD2
size: few
J: TRBJ2-3
V: TRBV28
DNA: TGTGCCAGCAGTGCCGGGACTAGCGGGAGATTAGCGCAGTATTTT
CDR3: CASSAGTSGRLAQYF

D: TRBD2
size: .
J: TRBJ2-1
V: TRBV19
DNA: TGTGCCAGTAGTTGGACTAGCGGGGGGTACAATGAGCAGTTCTTC
CDR3: CASSWTSGGYNEQFF

D: TRBD1
size: .
J: TRBJ1-1
V: TRBV3-1/TRBV3-2
DNA: TGTGCCAGCAGCCTGGGACAGGTGAACACTGAAGCTTTCTTT
CDR3: CASSLGQVNTEAFF

D: TRBD1
size: .
J: TRBJ2-3
V: TRBV29-1
DNA: TGCAGCGTTGATGTCCCGGGACAGGGGAGCACAGATACGCAGTATTTT
CDR3: CSVDVPGQGSTDTQYF

D: .
size: .
J: TRBJ2-3
V: TRBV11-2
DNA: TGTGCCAGCAGCCTAAGACTAACAGCGACAGATACGCAGTATTTT
CDR3: CASSLRLTATDTQYF

D: .
size: .
J: TRBJ2-2
V: TRBV3-1/TRBV3-2
DNA: TGTGCCAGCAGCCTCAGGGGAGGGACCGGGGAGCTGTTTTTT
CDR3: CASSLRGGTGELFF

D: .
size: .
J: TRBJ2-3
V: TRBV11-1
DNA: TGTGCCAGCAGCTTGGGCAGGGGTTCAGATACGCAGTATTTT
CDR3: CASSLGRGSDTQYF